The 21 T cell receptor beta chains in this list originate from one sample, sequenced in a study of T cells in localized non-small cell lung cancer. Assay: immunoSEQ multiplex PCR; the TCRdb copy retains only in-frame clones and omits some. The sample records about 35,000 clones, more than 85% being singletons. The sequencing here drew on peripheral blood mononuclear cells, taken before any cancer treatment. Source of these receptors: an older female donor with stage II lung adenocarcinoma.

The genes are TRBV7-9 and TRBJ1-2, with no clear D. The CDR3 has 14 residues. Trimming removed 7 bases at V and 8 bases at J, with 20 bases between. Germline V gene sequence: CDR1 SEHNR, CDR2 FQNEAQ (reference sequence). The chain's CDR3 is CASIVAEGGMGYTF. The DNA for the CDR3 is TGTGCCAGCATTGTCGCCGAGGGAGGAATGGGCTACACCTTC.

This clone occurred once. The J gene is TRBJ1-5, the V gene TRBV28, with TRBD1 identical over 10 bases. The V gene's germline CDR1 is MDHEN and CDR2 SYDVKM. The CDR3 covers 15 residues. After removal of 4 bases from V and 6 bases from J, the junction contained 6 bases not matched to a gene. The CDR3 loop reads CASSSRDRGFQPQHF. CDR3 coding DNA: TGTGCCAGCAGTTCCCGGGACAGGGGTTTTCAGCCCCAGCATTTT. The variable domain in full, with the rest retrieved from reference TRBV28 and TRBJ1-5, is DVKVTQSSRYLVKRTGEKVFLECVQDMDHENMFWYRQDPGLGLRLIYFSYDVKMKEKGDIPEGYSVSREKKERFSLILESASTNQTSMYLCASSSRDRGFQPQHFGDGTRLSIL.

The chain combines TRBV30 with TRBJ2-2; D gene uncertain. Germline V gene sequence: CDR1 GTSNPN, CDR2 SVGIG (reference sequence). The CDR3 has 14 residues. The germline V and J ends were trimmed by 6 bases and 0 bases, with 11 bases remaining between them. DNA for the CDR3: TGTGCCTGCACAGACGACACGAACACCGGGGAGCTGTTTTTT. It specifies CACTDDTNTGELFF. Complete variable domain (other parts from reference TRBV30 and TRBJ2-2): SQTIHQWPATLVQPVGSPLSLECTVEGTSNPNLYWYRQAAGRGLQLLFYSVGIGQISSEVPQNLSASRPQDRQFILSSKKLLLSDSGFYLCACTDDTNTGELFFGEGSRLTVL.

CDR3 loop: CAWRRGASGYTEAFF. In DNA, the CDR3 is TGTGCCTGGAGGCGGGGGGCGAGCGGGTACACTGAAGCTTTCTTT. This chain links TRBV30 with TRBJ1-1, with TRBD1 as a possible D gene (6 bases). V was clipped by 3 bases and J by 3 bases, with 17 bases between them. CDR3 length: 15 residues. CDR1 is GTSNPN, CDR2 SVGIG, per germline (reference sequence).

The chain has TRBV9 and TRBJ1-6; 9 bases fit TRBD1. This CDR3 has 15 amino acids. Germline V gene lookup returns CDR1 SGDLS and CDR2 YYNGEE. The trim removed 5 bases at V and 9 bases at J, leaving 9 bases unmatched. CDR3 amino acids: CASSRDREWGSPLHF. Written as DNA, the CDR3 is TGTGCCAGCAGTCGGGACAGGGAATGGGGTTCACCCCTCCACTTT. The entire variable domain, with the rest obtained from reference TRBV9 and TRBJ1-6, is as follows: DSGVTQTPKHLITATGQRVTLRCSPRSGDLSVYWYQQSLDQGLQFLIQYYNGEERAKGNILERFSAQQFPDLHSELNLSSLELGDSALYFCASSRDREWGSPLHFGNGTRLTVT.

This chain links TRBV4-3 with TRBJ1-5; TRBD1 might be the D (5 bases). Germline CDR1 LGHNA, CDR2 YSLEER. The CDR3 spans 15 residues. Trimming removed 0 bases from V and 0 bases from J, with 6 bases in between. CDR3 nucleotide sequence: TGCGCCAGCAGCCAAGATGGGGGTAGCAATCAGCCCCAGCATTTT. It translates to CASSQDGGSNQPQHF.

The chain links TRBV4-3 to TRBJ1-1, with D maybe TRBD1 (6 bases). The V gene lost 0 bases and the J gene lost 4 bases, with 12 bases spanning the gap. The CDR3 runs to 15 residues. CDR1 is LGHNA, CDR2 YSLEER, per germline. CDR3 sequence (DNA): TGCGCCAGCAGCCAAGATAGGAGGGGGACCACTGAAGCTTTCTTT. It specifies CASSQDRRGTTEAFF.

CDR3 DNA sequence: TGTGCCAGCTCACCACCGGGCCTTTCCTACGAGCAGTACTTC. Protein product: CASSPPGLSYEQYF. This sequence joins TRBV18 and TRBJ2-7, with D hard to call. This CDR3 contains 14 residues. Germline CDR1 KGHSH, CDR2 LQKENI. The ends were cut back, 0 bases at V and 1 base at J, with 7 bases in the middle.

The rearrangement uses TRBV5-5 and TRBJ1-2, with D uncertain. The V end lost 4 bases, the J end lost 2 bases, and 18 bases lay between the germline ends. The germline V gene has CDR1 SGHKS and CDR2 YYEKEE (reference sequence). The CDR3 length is 16 residues. CDR3 in amino acids: CASSREASWVNYGYTF. The CDR3 bases are TGTGCCAGCAGCCGGGAAGCCTCATGGGTCAACTATGGCTACACCTTC.

The chain recombines TRBV6-1 with TRBJ1-5; D gene ambiguous. Germline V gene sequence: CDR1 MNHNS, CDR2 SASEGT. This CDR3 comprises 18 residues. Trimming took off 6 bases at V and 0 bases at J, with 21 bases between the two ends. The CDR3 region has the DNA TGTGCCAGCAGGGAACCGGGCGGACTTCCCCTTAGCAATCAGCCCCAGCATTTT. Translated: CASREPGGLPLSNQPQHF.

V is TRBV5-4 and J is TRBJ2-2, with D uncertain. Looked up from germline, CDR1 is SGHNT and CDR2 is YYREEE (reference sequence). This CDR3 is built from 15 residues. V was shortened by 0 bases and J by 5 bases, with 11 bases between the two germline ends. The CDR3 loop is CASSLASVQTGELFF. The CDR3 coding sequence is TGTGCCAGCAGCTTGGCGTCTGTTCAGACCGGGGAGCTGTTTTTT.

The rearrangement joins TRBV21-1 to TRBJ2-1; TRBD2, the table's D call, was not compared with the DNA. TRBV21-1 is listed as a pseudogene. This CDR3 has 17 amino acids. The CDR3 DNA is TGTGCCAGCAGCTCCCCCCCTAGCGGGAGCATTTCGGATGAGCAGTTCTTC. This codes for CASSSPPSGSISDEQFF.

The gene calls are TRBV18 and TRBJ1-5; no firm D call. With 2 bases removed from V and 0 bases from J, the gap between germline ends came to 2 bases. The CDR3 has 13 amino acids. Germline V gene lookup returns CDR1 KGHSH and CDR2 LQKENI. CDR3 nucleotide sequence: TGTGCCAGCTCACCATATAGCAATCAGCCCCAGCATTTT. Protein sequence: CASSPYSNQPQHF.

This clone is large within its sample. The rearrangement links TRBV7-9 to TRBJ1-1; D is uncertain. The germline CDR1 and CDR2 sequences are SEHNR and FQNEAQ (reference sequence). V was shortened by 1 base and J by 1 base, with 4 bases between the two germline ends. The CDR3 is made up of 13 amino acids. CDR3 nucleotides: TGTGCCAGCAGCTTAGAGACGAACACTGAAGCTTTCTTT. It encodes CASSLETNTEAFF.

This chain joins TRBV11-2 and TRBJ2-2; D is uncertain. V was clipped by 5 bases and J by 1 base, with 8 bases between them. CDR1 is SGHAT, CDR2 FQNNGV, per germline. This CDR3 has 14 amino acids. DNA of the CDR3: TGTGCCAGCAGCCGCTCGGAGAACACCGGGGAGCTGTTTTTT. Encoded protein: CASSRSENTGELFF.

This clone was detected a few times. The V gene is TRBV27, the J gene TRBJ2-5, with 12 bases that match TRBD2. The CDR3 totals 16 residues. The V gene's germline CDR1 is MNHEY and CDR2 SMNVEV (reference sequence). Losses at the gene ends were 6 bases for V and 4 bases for J; bases not matched to a gene: 9. The DNA of the CDR3 is TGTGCCAGCAGCCCGTTACTAGCGGGGGGAGGAGAGACCCAGTACTTC. This encodes CASSPLLAGGGETQYF.

J is TRBJ2-7 and V is TRBV7-2, with 8 bases that match TRBD1. The CDR3 sequence is 14 residues long. Trimming at V came to 5 bases and at J to 0 bases, leaving 3 bases not matched to a gene. Germline V gene sequence: CDR1 SGHTA, CDR2 FQGNSA. For the CDR3, the DNA is TGTGCCAGCAGCAGGGACAGGAGCTCCTACGAGCAGTACTTC. Protein: CASSRDRSSYEQYF.

This chain connects TRBV6-6 to TRBJ1-4; possible D gene TRBD1, 5 bases. From germline, CDR1 is MNHNY and CDR2 SVGAGI (reference sequence). CDR3 length equals 14 residues. V lost 2 bases, J lost 8 bases, and 12 bases lay in between. CDR3 sequence: CASSYDSFGEKLFF. DNA of the CDR3: TGTGCCAGCAGTTACGACAGTTTCGGCGAAAAACTGTTTTTT.

The V call is TRBV18, the J call TRBJ2-3, with 12 nucleotides matching TRBD2. The CDR3 totals 17 residues. V was pared by 4 bases and J by 2 bases, with 7 bases of the junction left unmatched. Germline lookup yields CDR1 KGHSH and CDR2 LQKENI. The CDR3 nucleotides read TGTGCCAGCTCACTCCTAGGACTAGCGGGGAACACAGATACGCAGTATTTT. Amino acids: CASSLLGLAGNTDTQYF.

The rearrangement uses TRBV7-8 and TRBJ2-7, with D tentatively TRBD2 (5 bases). Germline V gene lookup returns CDR1 SGHVS and CDR2 FQNEAQ. Trimming took off 5 bases at V and 6 bases at J, with 14 bases between the two ends. The CDR3 totals 13 residues. CDR3 residues: CASSLVSSGEQYF. The CDR3 region has the DNA TGTGCCAGCAGCCTTGTCTCCAGCGGCGAGCAGTACTTC.

The DNA of the CDR3 is TGTGCCTGGAGTTCCGGGACAGTTAGCACAGATACGCAGTATTTT. Encoded protein: CAWSSGTVSTDTQYF. This rearrangement joins TRBV30 to TRBJ2-3, with TRBD1 identical over 7 bases. The length of the CDR3 is 15 residues. The J segment lost 0 bases and the V segment lost 2 bases, leaving 5 bases of the junction unmatched. Germline V gives CDR1 GTSNPN, CDR2 SVGIG (reference sequence).